Listed below are T cell receptor beta chains from one sample, sequenced in a study of T cells in Graves' hyperthyroidism and ophthalmopathy. From the multiplex PCR reads, TCRdb called clonotypes with MiXCR, one entry per CDR3 protein. The sample has more than 45,000 distinct CDR3 sequences, less than 50% seen once; the top ten hold roughly an eighth. The sequencing sample was made of blood. Receptors originate from a woman aged 25 to 39 with Graves' ophthalmopathy. Both conserved end residues are part of each CDR3. The D gene is left open where the match is weak. Clone size appears in some rows only: once, few, many, or a class for an expanded clone.

D gene	V gene	clone size	J gene	CDR3 protein	CDR3 DNA
NA	TRBV6-1	NA	TRBJ1-5	CASSEIGDSGYEHF	TGTGCCAGCAGTGAAATCGGGGATAGCGGCTACGAGCATTTT
NA	TRBV10-2	NA	TRBJ1-1	CASSLESTEAFF	TGCGCCAGCAGTCTTGAGAGCACTGAAGCTTTCTTT
NA	TRBV15	many	TRBJ2-3	CATSRAGAADTQYF	TGTGCCACCAGCAGAGCAGGGGCCGCAGATACGCAGTATTTT
NA	TRBV6-6	NA	TRBJ1-4	CASSYSRVDNEKLFF	TGTGCCAGCAGTTACTCAAGGGTGGACAATGAAAAACTGTTTTTT
NA	TRBV7-2	NA	TRBJ1-1	CASSLVGAPAFF	TGTGCCAGCAGCTTAGTGGGGGCGCCTGCTTTCTTT
NA	TRBV6-1	NA	TRBJ2-1	CTSSMGPPNEQFF	TGTACCAGCAGCATGGGACCGCCCAATGAGCAGTTCTTC
TRBD1	TRBV5-6	many	TRBJ1-2	CASSFRTGEGYTF	TGTGCCAGCAGCTTTCGAACAGGGGAGGGCTACACCTTC
NA	TRBV19	NA	TRBJ2-3	CASKLDWGSDTQYF	TGTGCCAGTAAGTTAGACTGGGGGAGCGATACGCAGTATTTT
NA	TRBV5-1	many	TRBJ2-1	CASSLDRGGVEQFF	TGCGCCAGCAGCTTGGACAGGGGCGGGGTTGAGCAGTTCTTC
NA	TRBV5-1	NA	TRBJ2-1	CASSRRGGPKSYNEQFF	TGCGCCAGCAGCCGCCGAGGAGGGCCAAAGTCCTACAATGAGCAGTTCTTC
NA	TRBV7-9	NA	TRBJ1-2	CASSPDREASYGYTF	TGTGCCAGCAGCCCAGATCGGGAGGCCTCCTATGGCTACACCTTC
TRBD1	TRBV5-6	NA	TRBJ1-5	CASSAGTGGRQPQHF	TGTGCCAGCAGCGCCGGGACAGGGGGGCGACAGCCCCAGCATTTT
TRBD1	TRBV28	NA	TRBJ1-1	CASRSWTGGNTEAFF	TGTGCCAGCAGGTCCTGGACAGGGGGGAACACTGAAGCTTTCTTT
TRBD2	TRBV20-1	NA	TRBJ2-3	CRASGTSDTQYF	TGCAGGGCTAGCGGGACTAGCGATACGCAGTATTTT
TRBD1	TRBV25-1	NA	TRBJ2-5	CAKTGGAGETQYF	TGTGCCAAGACAGGGGGCGCGGGAGAGACCCAGTACTTC
NA	TRBV5-6	many	TRBJ2-2	CASSLGQNTGELFF	TGTGCCAGCAGCTTGGGGCAGAACACCGGGGAGCTGTTTTTT
NA	TRBV28	many	TRBJ1-4	CASSPLNEKLFF	TGTGCCAGCAGTCCCCTGAATGAAAAACTGTTTTTT
NA	TRBV27	many	TRBJ2-5	CASSLSRRTSKETQYF	TGTGCCAGCAGTCTGTCCCGAAGAACATCAAAGGAGACCCAGTACTTC
NA	TRBV12-3/TRBV12-4	many	TRBJ1-2	CASRGDRRTLDLYYGYTF	TGTGCCAGCAGGGGCGACAGGCGAACGCTCGATCTGTACTATGGCTACACCTTC
TRBD1	TRBV19	many	TRBJ2-1	CASSPRQGAYNEQFF	TGTGCCAGTAGTCCCCGACAGGGGGCCTACAATGAGCAGTTCTTC
NA	TRBV6-4	many	TRBJ1-5	CASSYLGGENSNQPQHF	TGTGCCAGCAGTTACCTTGGGGGGGAGAATAGCAATCAGCCCCAGCATTTT
NA	TRBV28	NA	TRBJ1-5	CASSLSGDSTDTQHF	TGTGCCAGCAGTCTCAGCGGGGATAGCACAGATACGCAGCATTTT
NA	TRBV29-1	once	TRBJ2-7	CSVALISYEQYF	TGCAGCGTGGCCCTTATCTCCTACGAGCAGTACTTC
TRBD1	TRBV27	many	TRBJ1-5	CASRAGDRGHQPQHF	TGTGCCAGCAGGGCGGGGGACAGGGGCCATCAGCCCCAGCATTTT
TRBD1	TRBV24-1	medium-sized	TRBJ1-4	CATSGGQENEKLFF	TGTGCCACCAGTGGCGGACAGGAAAATGAAAAACTGTTTTTT
NA	TRBV28	many	TRBJ1-1	CASRARLEAFF	TGTGCCAGCAGAGCCAGGCTAGAAGCTTTCTTT
TRBD1	TRBV29-1	NA	TRBJ2-7	CSVDITPGTGSYEQYF	TGCAGCGTTGATATTACCCCCGGGACAGGATCCTACGAGCAGTACTTC
TRBD2	TRBV11-3	many	TRBJ2-5	CASSQIGLAGEETQYF	TGTGCCAGCAGCCAAATAGGACTAGCGGGAGAAGAGACCCAGTACTTC
NA	TRBV7-8	NA	TRBJ1-5	CAGSPAERIQPQHF	TGTGCCGGCAGCCCAGCGGAGCGTATACAGCCCCAGCATTTT
NA	TRBV3-1	many	TRBJ2-7	CASSHEGGEQYF	TGTGCCAGCAGCCACGAAGGCGGGGAGCAGTACTTC
TRBD1	TRBV4-2	many	TRBJ2-5	CASSYQGAAFAETQYF	TGTGCCAGCAGCTACCAGGGGGCGGCCTTTGCGGAGACCCAGTACTTC
NA	TRBV15	many	TRBJ2-3	CATSSGASLRDTQYF	TGTGCCACCAGCAGTGGCGCGTCCCTACGGGATACGCAGTATTTT
TRBD1	TRBV7-2	NA	TRBJ2-1	CASSSRDSEDEQFF	TGTGCCAGCAGCTCCCGGGACAGCGAGGATGAGCAGTTCTTC